The rows below give T cell receptor beta chains drawn from one sample of a study of shared clonotypes between healthy human individuals. Generated by immunoSEQ multiplex PCR, the TCRdb table keeps only in-frame clones and is missing some. Among about 2.3 million clones listed, around 92% were seen once. Sequenced sample: naive CD4+ T cells from PBMCs. The source of these receptors is a man in his late teens or twenties in good health. Some clones in this sample may be carry-over from other donors' samples. CDR3s include the opening cysteine and the closing phenylalanine or tryptophan.

J	V	CDR3
TRBJ2-3	TRBV30	CAWTETPTDTQYF
NA	TRBV5-4	CASSRMGSSYEQYF
TRBJ2-3	TRBV2	CASRVLVGTDTQYF
TRBJ2-4	TRBV7-2	CASSSPITGAKNIQYF
TRBJ2-7	TRBV11-3	CASSLDRGRDEQYF
TRBJ2-7	TRBV4-1	CASSQGEGSYEQYF
TRBJ1-1	TRBV30	CAWTAQPNTEAFF
TRBJ1-2	TRBV7-9	CASSLDYRQAAGYTF
TRBJ2-7	TRBV7-2	CASSLQGLAGGYEQYF
TRBJ2-7	TRBV28	CASSLRVGRGEQYF
TRBJ2-2	TRBV5-1	CASSSSSVSNTGELFF
TRBJ1-5	TRBV7-2	CASSLPLDQPQHF
TRBJ1-1	TRBV28	CASSSQVGTEAFF
TRBJ1-2	TRBV6-1	CASSVSGQGHGYTF
TRBJ2-5	TRBV28	CASSSQGIETQYF
TRBJ2-7	TRBV28	CASSLAGGSHEQYF
TRBJ2-2	TRBV4-2	CASSQGPVLGAGELFF
TRBJ1-1	TRBV5-4	CASSPGQGAVNTEAFF
TRBJ2-3	TRBV5-4	CASTPTGRGGDTQYF
TRBJ2-1	TRBV4-1	CASSPGVFGNEQFF
TRBJ2-7	TRBV5-5	CASSLREFQGIVNYEQYF
TRBJ2-1	TRBV29-1	CSVDSTSGRAYNEQFF